A single sample gave rise to the 19 T cell receptor beta chains below, sequenced in a study of blood T cells in healthy people across ages. For the second PCR, which ran for about 7 to 11 cycles, a sample-barcoded 5' primer and a J-beta primer mix were used. TCRdb analysed the 5' RACE reads with MiXCR anew, one entry per CDR3 protein. The sample comprises about 650,000 distinct CDR3 sequences, roughly 32% of which are singletons, and approximately 15% rests with the top ten. The sequenced material came from blood. All receptors come from a woman older than 75 in good health.

This sequence joins TRBV20-1 and TRBJ1-6; D might be TRBD1 (5 bases). This CDR3 has 13 residues. CDR1 and CDR2 from the germline V gene are DFQATT and SNEGSKA (reference sequence). The CDR3 sequence is CTSPQGLRTPLHF. The CDR3 DNA is TGCACCAGCCCCCAGGGCTTGAGGACACCCCTCCACTTT.

V is TRBV7-2 and J is TRBJ1-2, with D unresolved. The CDR3 extends over 15 amino acids. CDR1 and CDR2 from the germline V gene are SGHTA and FQGNSA. The V end was cut by 1 base, the J end by 0 bases, with 9 bases between. The CDR3 bases are TGTGCCAGCAGCTTAGGGGAGGGTGCTAACTATGGCTACACCTTC. It translates to CASSLGEGANYGYTF.

J is TRBJ2-3 and V is TRBV20-1, with D possibly being TRBD1 (6 bases). This CDR3 region has 13 residues. Per the germline V gene, CDR1 is DFQATT and CDR2 is SNEGSKA (reference sequence). Trimming took off 3 bases at V and 10 bases at J, with 17 bases between the two ends. The CDR3 DNA is TGCAGTGCTAGGGGGCAGGGGATGGATTCGCAGTATTTT. It translates to CSARGQGMDSQYF.

In the case of this clonotype: This may come from a read error, since a much larger clone is one base off. V usage is TRBV6-5 and J usage is TRBJ1-1; 9 nucleotides agree with TRBD1. The CDR3 has 16 residues. CDR1 is MNHEY and CDR2 is SVGAGI in the germline V gene. The CDR3 bases are TGTGCCGGCAGTTACACTAGGGGACAGGGAAACACTGAAGCTTTCTTT. This codes for CAGSYTRGQGNTEAFF.

This clonotype was seen at least ten times. This chain uses TRBV28 with TRBJ2-7; no reliable D call. Germline V gene data show CDR1 as MDHEN and CDR2 as SYDVKM. This CDR3 has 13 residues. V lost 6 bases, J lost 2 bases, and 11 bases lay in between. The CDR3, as DNA: TGTGCCAGCAGCAGCCTAAAGGCCTACGAGCAGTACTTC. Its protein product is CASSSLKAYEQYF.

There are many counts of this clonotype. The gene calls are TRBV28 and TRBJ2-7; 10 bases fit TRBD2. V dropped 7 bases and J dropped 1; count of bases not matched to a gene: 7. Germline assignment: CDR1 MDHEN and CDR2 SYDVKM. The CDR3 spans 15 residues. DNA for the CDR3: TGTGCCAGCATCGTTAGCGGGGGGCCGTCCTACGAGCAGTACTTC. Translating it yields CASIVSGGPSYEQYF. Full variable domain (rest looked up from reference TRBV28 and TRBJ2-7): DVKVTQSSRYLVKRTGEKVFLECVQDMDHENMFWYRQDPGLGLRLIYFSYDVKMKEKGDIPEGYSVSREKKERFSLILESASTNQTSMYLCASIVSGGPSYEQYFGPGTRLTVT.

This clonotype was seen ten or more times. V is TRBV3-1 and J is TRBJ1-2; no firm D call. The CDR3 consists of 13 residues. V lost 0 bases and J lost 0, with 2 bases in between. Germline loops: CDR1 LGHDT, CDR2 YNNKEL (reference sequence). CDR3: CASSQEANYGYTF. The CDR3 nucleotides read TGTGCCAGCAGCCAAGAGGCTAACTATGGCTACACCTTC. The full variable domain, with the rest looked up from reference TRBV3-1 and TRBJ1-2, is DTAVSQTPKYLVTQMGNDKSIKCEQNLGHDTMYWYKQDSKKFLKIMFSYNNKELIINETVPNRFSPKSPDKAHLNLHINSLELGDSAVYFCASSQEANYGYTFGSGTRLTVV.

Ten or more counts support this clonotype. The J gene is TRBJ2-1, the V gene TRBV20-1, with D possibly being TRBD1 or TRBD2 (5 bases each). Trimming pared 5 bases from V and 5 bases from J, leaving 16 bases between. This CDR3 comprises 14 residues. From germline, CDR1 is DFQATT and CDR2 SNEGSKA (reference sequence). The CDR3 DNA follows: TGCAGTGCTTCCCACCGGGACGTTGACAATGAGCAGTTCTTC. Residues: CSASHRDVDNEQFF.

In its sample, this clonotype was seen a few times. The rearrangement joins TRBV7-8 to TRBJ1-5, with D possibly TRBD1 on 6 matching bases. CDR1 and CDR2 from the germline V gene are SGHVS and FQNEAQ. The CDR3 length is 15 residues. Trimming stripped 1 base from V and 6 bases from J, with 13 bases between. CDR3: CASSLGSGVLQPQHF. For the CDR3, the DNA is TGTGCCAGCAGCTTAGGTTCAGGGGTTCTTCAGCCCCAGCATTTT.

This clonotype was observed a handful of times. The genes are TRBV5-1 and TRBJ2-2; D is possibly TRBD1 or TRBD2 (6 bases each). CDR1 is SGHRS and CDR2 is YFSETQ in the germline V gene. V was shortened by 7 bases and J by 6 bases, with 19 bases between the two germline ends. The CDR3 is 15 residues long. The CDR3 here is CASLPGPGEAGELFF. For the CDR3, the DNA is TGCGCCAGCCTCCCGGGTCCAGGGGAGGCCGGGGAGCTGTTTTTT.

Many counts were recorded for this clonotype. CDR3 sequence: CSARGLAGDNEQFF. CDR3 coding DNA: TGCAGTGCTAGAGGACTAGCGGGGGACAATGAGCAGTTCTTC. The chain couples TRBV20-1 to TRBJ2-1, with TRBD2 identical over 12 bases. The CDR3 totals 14 residues. The V gene's germline CDR1 is DFQATT and CDR2 SNEGSKA (reference sequence). With 1 base clipped from V and 5 bases from J, the junction kept 0 bases outside the gene matches.

This rearrangement joins TRBV12-3 or TRBV12-4 to TRBJ2-5; D tentatively reads TRBD1 or TRBD2 (7 bases each). The CDR3 has 15 amino acids. The ends were cut back, 5 bases at V and 5 bases at J, with 18 bases in the middle. This chain's CDR3 is CASSIGIRGGETQYF. The CDR3 coding sequence is TGTGCCAGCAGTATTGGCATCAGGGGGGGGGAGACCCAGTACTTC.

V and J are TRBV14 and TRBJ2-5, with D possibly called TRBD1 or TRBD2 (5 bases each). CDR1 and CDR2 from the germline V gene are SGHDN and FVKESK. Between the trimmed V and J ends, which lost 2 bases and 3 bases, there was a span of 16 bases. There are 16 residues in the CDR3. CDR3 coding DNA: TGTGCCAGCAGCCAATGGGGGTTCGGGAAAAAAGAGACCCAGTACTTC. Amino acids: CASSQWGFGKKETQYF.

The CDR3 DNA is TGTGCCAGCAGCTCCGGTCGCGGTCCGGCGGCCAAAAACATTCAGTACTTC. This encodes CASSSGRGPAAKNIQYF. This chain connects TRBV9 to TRBJ2-4; D not resolved. This CDR3 spans 17 amino acids. The ends were cut back, 4 bases at V and 1 base at J, with 18 bases in the middle. Germline V gives CDR1 SGDLS, CDR2 YYNGEE.

This clonotype was seen repeatedly, ten times or more. The chain carries TRBV5-6 and TRBJ2-5, with a tentative D call TRBD1 (7 bases). The V and J ends lost 4 bases and 4 bases respectively, with 14 bases between them. The CDR3 has 14 amino acids. Germline V gene sequence: CDR1 SGHDT, CDR2 YYEEEE. DNA for the CDR3: TGTGCCAGCAGCCACCAGCAGGGGGGAGAGACCCAGTACTTC. Translating gives CASSHQQGGETQYF.

This clonotype has just a few counts. This sequence joins TRBV9 and TRBJ1-3; D is unresolved. The length of the CDR3 is 14 residues. V dropped 5 bases and J dropped 0 bases, with 9 bases sitting between them. Germline assignment: CDR1 SGDLS and CDR2 YYNGEE. CDR3 in amino acids: CASSRARSGNTIYF. The CDR3 DNA sequence: TGTGCCAGCAGTCGGGCCCGCTCTGGAAACACCATATATTTT.

This clonotype was seen more than once but under ten times. The chain joins TRBV28 to TRBJ1-6; D is possibly TRBD1 (5 bases). Trimming removed 4 bases at V and 7 bases at J, with 17 bases between. CDR1 is MDHEN and CDR2 is SYDVKM in the germline V gene. The CDR3 contains 16 residues. The CDR3 DNA sequence: TGTGCCAGCAGTTCCCGGCGGCAGGGCAGAAATTCACCCCTCCACTTT. Its protein is CASSSRRQGRNSPLHF.

This clonotype was seen repeatedly, ten times or more. The chain recombines TRBV6-5 with TRBJ2-3, with D uncertain. Germline V gives CDR1 MNHEY, CDR2 SVGAGI. The CDR3 extends over 15 amino acids. V was pared by 6 bases and J by 2 bases, with 15 bases between. The CDR3 region is CASSPVAGPTDTQYF. The CDR3 DNA reads as TGTGCCAGCAGCCCCGTGGCAGGCCCCACAGATACGCAGTATTTT.

In regard to this clonotype: The final CDR3 position lacks the conserved phenylalanine or tryptophan, pointing to a likely read error. V is TRBV30 and J is TRBJ1-2, with 8 bases that match TRBD1. Germline V gene lookup returns CDR1 GTSNPN and CDR2 SVGIG (reference sequence). The CDR3 extends over 14 amino acids. V shed 2 bases, J shed 6 bases, and the junction held 8 bases outside the gene matches. DNA for the CDR3: TGTGCCTGGAGTCATAGACAGGGGAGGAATGGCTACACCGTC. It is translated as CAWSHRQGRNGYTV.